A selection of T cell receptor beta chains follows, all from one sample in a study of shared clonotypes between healthy human individuals. TCRdb's table, derived via immunoSEQ multiplex PCR, lists solely in-frame clones and lacks some. The table includes about 670,000 clones, about two thirds detected once. Sequencing used memory CD4+ T cells sorted from blood. The receptor set was obtained from a woman aged 25 to 39 in good health. CDR3s include the opening cysteine and the closing phenylalanine or tryptophan. Each record gives: V gene, J gene, D gene, clone size, CDR3 DNA, CDR3 protein. The D gene is left open where the match is weak. Only part of the rows carry a size: once, few, many, or a class if the clone is expanded.

TRBV9	TRBJ2-1	NA	NA	TGTGCCAGCAGCGTAGGCGGGTACTCCTACAATGAGCAGTTCTTC	CASSVGGYSYNEQFF
TRBV21-1	TRBJ2-1	NA	NA	TGTGCCAGCAGCAAAGCCCGGGACTTACTGGGGAATGAGCAGTTCTTC	CASSKARDLLGNEQFF
TRBV2	TRBJ1-1	NA	NA	TGTGCCAGCAGTGAATCAGACTTCATGAACACTGAAGCTTTCTTT	CASSESDFMNTEAFF
TRBV4-2	TRBJ2-5	NA	NA	TGTGCCAGCAGCCAAGAGGAGACCCAGTACTTC	CASSQEETQYF
TRBV2	TRBJ2-7	TRBD2	NA	TGTGCCAGCAGTGACGCCCCGGGACTAGCGGGGTACGAGCAGTACTTC	CASSDAPGLAGYEQYF
TRBV6-5	TRBJ1-4	NA	NA	TGTGCCAGCAGTTACCGAGGGGCAACTAATGAAAAACTGTTTTTT	CASSYRGATNEKLFF
TRBV30	TRBJ2-6	NA	NA	TGTGCCTGGAGTCCCCCTAACTTGGGGGCCAACGTCCTGACTTTC	CAWSPPNLGANVLTF
TRBV5-1	TRBJ2-7	NA	NA	TGCGCCAGCAGCTGGGGGACCGCGAGCTCCTACGAGCAGTACTTC	CASSWGTASSYEQYF
TRBV5-5	TRBJ1-5	TRBD1	NA	TGTGCCAGCAGCTTGGGGGGCAGGCCAGGGGGCCGTGAGCCCCAGCATTTT	CASSLGGRPGGREPQHF
TRBV6-1	TRBJ1-1	TRBD1	NA	TGTGCCAGCAGTGGGGACAGGGAAAGGCGTACTGAAGCTTTCTTT	CASSGDRERRTEAFF
TRBV2	TRBJ2-2	NA	NA	TGTGCCAGTATGGGACCGAGTGCGAACACCGGGGAGCTGTTTTTT	CASMGPSANTGELFF
TRBV7-2	TRBJ2-1	TRBD2	NA	TGTGCCAGCAGCTTAGGTAGCGGGAACTACAATGAGCAGTTCTTC	CASSLGSGNYNEQFF
TRBV6-4	TRBJ2-3	NA	NA	TGTGCCAGCAGTGTTGGGGACAGCACAGATACGCAGTATTTT	CASSVGDSTDTQYF
TRBV5-1	TRBJ2-7	NA	NA	TGCGCCAGCAGCCCCCAGGGGTACGAGCAGTACTTC	CASSPQGYEQYF
TRBV5-1	TRBJ2-1	NA	NA	TGCGCCAGCAGCCTACGGAAAAAATGGGAGGACGACAATGAGCAGTTCTTC	CASSLRKKWEDDNEQFF
TRBV10-3	TRBJ2-7	NA	few	TGTGCCATCAGTGAGTTGTTGGAAAGCTCCTACGAGCAGTACTTC	CAISELLESSYEQYF
TRBV19	TRBJ1-5	NA	NA	TGTGCCAGTAGGCTTGGACTGTTTAATCAGCCCCAGCATTTT	CASRLGLFNQPQHF
TRBV4-1	TRBJ2-1	TRBD2	many	TGCGCCAGCAGCCAACGCGTGCCGGGACTAGCGGGAAGGAGCTCCTACAATGAGCAGTTCTTC	CASSQRVPGLAGRSSYNEQFF
TRBV25-1	TRBJ2-1	TRBD2	NA	TGTGCCAGCAGAGCGGGAGGGCCGGATAATGAGCAGTTCTTC	CASRAGGPDNEQFF
TRBV30	TRBJ1-2	NA	NA	TGTGCCTGGAGTCTTGGAGGATTGAATGGCTACACCTTC	CAWSLGGLNGYTF
TRBV5-1	TRBJ2-3	NA	few	TGCGCCAGCAGCTTGGTTCAGGGCCCTAGCACAGATACGCAGTATTTT	CASSLVQGPSTDTQYF
TRBV7-2	TRBJ2-7	NA	NA	TGTGCCAGCAGCCTGGGCGGGGCGTCCCCCTACGAGCAGTACTTC	CASSLGGASPYEQYF
TRBV10-1	TRBJ2-5	TRBD2	NA	TGCGCCAGCAGTGTGGGCGGGAGGGTTTGGCAAGAGACCCAGTACTTC	CASSVGGRVWQETQYF
TRBV27	TRBJ1-5	NA	NA	TGTGCCAGCAGCAAACCCGGGGGGTCCCAGCATTTT	CASSKPGGSQHF
TRBV15	TRBJ1-5	NA	NA	TGTGCCACCAGCCCTATACCGGGCAATCAGCCCCAGCATTTT	CATSPIPGNQPQHF
TRBV5-1	TRBJ1-1	NA	NA	TGCGCCAGCAGCTTGGTGCAGGTCGCTGACACTGAAGCTTTCTTT	CASSLVQVADTEAFF
TRBV5-1	TRBJ1-4	NA	NA	TGCGCCAGCAGAGGGGGGGCTAATGAAAAACTGTTTTTT	CASRGGANEKLFF
TRBV18	TRBJ2-1	NA	NA	TGTGCCAGCTCGCCCGGGACGGACTCCTACAATGAGCAGTTCTTC	CASSPGTDSYNEQFF
TRBV11-2	TRBJ2-5	TRBD2	NA	TGTGCCAGCAGGAGGACTAGCGGGAAATTCGGGACCCAGTACTTC	CASRRTSGKFGTQYF
TRBV19	TRBJ2-5	NA	NA	TGTGCCAGTAGTAGCCGTTGCCGATCCGGGGAGACCCAGTACTTC	CASSSRCRSGETQYF
TRBV7-7	TRBJ2-7	NA	NA	TGTGCCAGCAGCTTAGGAGCGGTGGACTCCCTGAGGAGGTCCTACGAGCAGTACTTC	CASSLGAVDSLRRSYEQYF
TRBV9	TRBJ1-3	TRBD1	NA	TGTGCCAGCAGCGCTACAGGGGGCAGTGGAAACACCATATATTTT	CASSATGGSGNTIYF
TRBV25-1	TRBJ2-5	TRBD2	NA	TGTGCCAGCAGTGAGTGGCGGGAGGCTCCAGAGACCCAGTACTTC	CASSEWREAPETQYF
TRBV30	TRBJ1-1	NA	NA	TGTGCCTGGAGCACAGACAGCAGCACTGAAGCTTTCTTT	CAWSTDSSTEAFF